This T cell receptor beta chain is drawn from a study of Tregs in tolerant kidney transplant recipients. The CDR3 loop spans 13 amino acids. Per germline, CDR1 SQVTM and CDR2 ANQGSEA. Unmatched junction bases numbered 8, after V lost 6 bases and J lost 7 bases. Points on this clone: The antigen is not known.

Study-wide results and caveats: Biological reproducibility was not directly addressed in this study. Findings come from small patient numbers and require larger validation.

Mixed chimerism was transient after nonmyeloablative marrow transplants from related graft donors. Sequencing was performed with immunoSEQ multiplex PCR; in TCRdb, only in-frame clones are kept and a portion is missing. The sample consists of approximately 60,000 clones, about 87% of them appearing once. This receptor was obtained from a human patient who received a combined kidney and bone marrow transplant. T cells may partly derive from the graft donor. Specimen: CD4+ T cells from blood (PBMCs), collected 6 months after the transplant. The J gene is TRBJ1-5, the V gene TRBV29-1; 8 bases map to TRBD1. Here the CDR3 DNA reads TGCAGCGTCGGTCAGGGGGCCAACCAGCCCCAGCATTTT. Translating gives CSVGQGANQPQHF.